This T cell receptor beta chain was captured in a study of molecular identifiers for immune sequencing clone quantification. Background on the study: Replicate RNA from approximately 20,000 or 98,000 naive CD8 T cells formed five aliquots; four were sequenced.

This clonotype was detected ten times or more. Its antigen remains unknown. Generation of bulk TCR libraries relied on previously described methods and listed TCR primers. One entry per CDR3 protein results from TCRdb running MiXCR on the PCR reads. The profile covers about 640,000 distinct CDR3 sequences, with roughly 21% appearing a single time and 0.75% to 0.95% taken by the ten largest. Whole-study findings and limits: Researchers reportedly could pick up spiked Jurkat TCR RNA from one cell mixed into approximately 1 million naive cells.

Germline assignment: CDR1 SGHNT and CDR2 YYREEE (reference sequence). This CDR3 has 15 amino acids. The V and J ends lost 5 bases and 0 bases respectively, with 13 bases between them. Sorting selected naive CD8 T cells with a CD8+CD4-CCR7+CD45RA+ phenotype. V and J are TRBV5-4 and TRBJ2-3; perhaps TRBD1 as D (5 bases). The receptor comes from a human donor in good health. Some libraries in this study had Jurkat cell RNA spiked in. Sequences were obtained from naive CD8+ T cells from blood, with Jurkat cell RNA spiked in. Subset meaning: FACS-sorted CD8+CD4-CCR7+CD45RA+ naive T cells. The DNA of the CDR3 is TGTGCCAGCAGGTTAGACAGATCTAGCACAGATACGCAGTATTTT. Its protein product is CASRLDRSSTDTQYF.